Sequencing of this T cell receptor (beta chain) was carried out in a study of cytomegalovirus exposure and HLA in healthy donors. With regard to this clone: Its antigen is currently unknown.

Regarding the study as a whole: A classifier reportedly called cytomegalovirus status with high sensitivity and specificity. Exclusion applied to some V segments, including TRBV6-2 and TRBV6-3, as they were indistinguishable. It was likely that a cluster of highly shared sequence variants was a sequencing artifact. Earlier analysis yielded a pattern in which most TCR beta V segments were productive about 90% or about 30% of the time.

This PCR relied on a set of 60 Vbeta primers and 13 Jbeta primers. Assay: immunoSEQ multiplex PCR; the TCRdb copy retains only in-frame clones and omits some. In the table there are about 150,000 clones, approximately 81% of which are singletons. This CDR3 spans 15 amino acids. Germline-derived CDR1 and CDR2 are KGHSH and LQKENI. Trimming left V 6 bases short and J 3 bases short, with 16 bases between. This rearrangement joins TRBV18 to TRBJ2-3; D is ambiguous. Material for sequencing was PBMCs. This TCR was recovered from a man aged 18 to 30 in good health and CMV-seronegative. The CDR3 DNA reads TGTGCCAGCTCGTACAGTACCCTTGGAACAGATACGCAGTATTTT. As protein: CASSYSTLGTDTQYF.